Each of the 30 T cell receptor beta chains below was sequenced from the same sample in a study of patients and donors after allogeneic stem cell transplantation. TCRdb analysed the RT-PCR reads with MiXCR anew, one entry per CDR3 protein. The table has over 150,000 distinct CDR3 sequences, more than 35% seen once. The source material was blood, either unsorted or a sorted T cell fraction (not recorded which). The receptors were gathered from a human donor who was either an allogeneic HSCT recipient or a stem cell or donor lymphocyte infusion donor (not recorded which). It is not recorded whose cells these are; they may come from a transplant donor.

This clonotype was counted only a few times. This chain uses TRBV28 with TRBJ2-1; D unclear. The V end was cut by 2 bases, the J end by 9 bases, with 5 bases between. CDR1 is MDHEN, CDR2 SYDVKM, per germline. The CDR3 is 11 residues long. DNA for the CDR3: TGTGCCAGCAGTTTACCGGGTGAGCAGTTCTTC. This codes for CASSLPGEQFF. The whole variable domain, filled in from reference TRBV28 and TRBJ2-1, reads DVKVTQSSRYLVKRTGEKVFLECVQDMDHENMFWYRQDPGLGLRLIYFSYDVKMKEKGDIPEGYSVSREKKERFSLILESASTNQTSMYLCASSLPGEQFFGPGTRLTVL.

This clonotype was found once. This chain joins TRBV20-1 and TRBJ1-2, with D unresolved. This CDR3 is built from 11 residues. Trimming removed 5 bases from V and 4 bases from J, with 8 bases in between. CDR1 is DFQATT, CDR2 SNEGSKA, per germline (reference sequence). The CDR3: CSADLSYGYTF. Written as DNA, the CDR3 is TGCAGTGCTGATCTGTCCTATGGCTACACCTTC.

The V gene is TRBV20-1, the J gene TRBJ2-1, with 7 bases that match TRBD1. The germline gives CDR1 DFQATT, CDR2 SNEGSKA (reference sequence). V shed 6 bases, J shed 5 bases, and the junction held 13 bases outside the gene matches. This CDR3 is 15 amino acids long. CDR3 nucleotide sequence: TGCAGTGCAAACAGAGGGGGCCACTACGACAATGAGCAGTTCTTC. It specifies CSANRGGHYDNEQFF.

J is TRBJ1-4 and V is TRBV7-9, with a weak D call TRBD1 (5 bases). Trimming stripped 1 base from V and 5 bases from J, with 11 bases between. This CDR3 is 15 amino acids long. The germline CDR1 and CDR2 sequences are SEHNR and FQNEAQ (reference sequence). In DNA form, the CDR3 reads TGTGCCAGCAGCTTAGAAGGGACCCTAAATGAAAAACTGTTTTTT. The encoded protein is CASSLEGTLNEKLFF.

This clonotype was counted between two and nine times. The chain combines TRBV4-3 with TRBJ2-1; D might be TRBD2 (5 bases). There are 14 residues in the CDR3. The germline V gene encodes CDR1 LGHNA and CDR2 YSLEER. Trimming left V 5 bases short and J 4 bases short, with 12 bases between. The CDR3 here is CASSMRAQYNEQFF. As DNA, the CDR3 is TGCGCCAGCAGCATGAGGGCGCAATACAATGAGCAGTTCTTC.

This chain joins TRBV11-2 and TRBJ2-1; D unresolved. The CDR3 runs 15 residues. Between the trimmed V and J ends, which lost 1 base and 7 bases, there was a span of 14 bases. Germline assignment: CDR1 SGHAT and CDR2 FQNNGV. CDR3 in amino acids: CASSLVSRRRNEQFF. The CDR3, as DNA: TGTGCCAGCAGCTTAGTTTCCCGAAGGCGGAATGAGCAGTTCTTC.

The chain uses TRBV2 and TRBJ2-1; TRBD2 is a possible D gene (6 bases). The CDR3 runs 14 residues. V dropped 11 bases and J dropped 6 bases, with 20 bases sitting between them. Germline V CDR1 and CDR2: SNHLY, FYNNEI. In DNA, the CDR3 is TGTGCCGGACGGGGTAAGCGGGTTGGCAATGAGCAGTTCTTC. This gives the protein CAGRGKRVGNEQFF.

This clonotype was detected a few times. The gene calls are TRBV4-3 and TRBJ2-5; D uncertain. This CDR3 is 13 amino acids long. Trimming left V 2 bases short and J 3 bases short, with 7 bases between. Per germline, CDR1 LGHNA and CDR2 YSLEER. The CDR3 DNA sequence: TGCGCCAGCAGCCAATACCCCAAAGAGACCCAGTACTTC. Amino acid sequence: CASSQYPKETQYF.

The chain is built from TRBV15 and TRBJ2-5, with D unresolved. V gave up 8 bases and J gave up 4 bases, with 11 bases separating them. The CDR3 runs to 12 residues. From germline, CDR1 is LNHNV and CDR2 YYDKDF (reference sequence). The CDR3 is CATSVGGETQYF. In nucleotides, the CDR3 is TGTGCCACCTCGGTGGGTGGAGAGACCCAGTACTTC.

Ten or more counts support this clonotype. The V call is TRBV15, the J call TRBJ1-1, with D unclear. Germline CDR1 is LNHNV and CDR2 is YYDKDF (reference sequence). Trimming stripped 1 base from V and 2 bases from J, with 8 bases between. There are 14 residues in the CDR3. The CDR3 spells CATSRGLSNTEAFF. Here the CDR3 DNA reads TGTGCCACCAGCAGAGGCCTGTCTAACACTGAAGCTTTCTTT.

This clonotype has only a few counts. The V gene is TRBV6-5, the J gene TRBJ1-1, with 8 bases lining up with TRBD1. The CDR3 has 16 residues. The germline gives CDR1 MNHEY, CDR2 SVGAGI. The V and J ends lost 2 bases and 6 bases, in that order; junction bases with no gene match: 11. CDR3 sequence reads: CASSYVSRGRGAEAFF. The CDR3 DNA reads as TGTGCCAGCAGTTACGTGAGCAGGGGGCGCGGGGCTGAAGCTTTCTTT.

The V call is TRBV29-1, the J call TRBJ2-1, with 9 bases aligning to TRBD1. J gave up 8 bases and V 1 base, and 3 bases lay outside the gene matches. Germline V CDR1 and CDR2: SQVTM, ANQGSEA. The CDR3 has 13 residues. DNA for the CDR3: TGCAGCGTTGAAGGGACAGGGGCCTATGAGCAGTTCTTC. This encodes CSVEGTGAYEQFF.

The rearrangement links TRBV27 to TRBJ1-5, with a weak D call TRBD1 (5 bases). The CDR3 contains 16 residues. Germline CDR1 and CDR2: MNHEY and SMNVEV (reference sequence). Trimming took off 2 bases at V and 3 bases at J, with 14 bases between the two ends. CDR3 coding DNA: TGTGCCAGCAGTTTAAGGAGGACGGGGGACAATCAGCCCCAGCATTTT. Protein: CASSLRRTGDNQPQHF.

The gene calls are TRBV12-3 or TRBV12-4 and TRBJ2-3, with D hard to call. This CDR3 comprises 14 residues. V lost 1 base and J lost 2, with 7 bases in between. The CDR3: CASSLDRLTDTQYF. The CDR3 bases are TGTGCCAGCAGTTTAGATAGGCTCACAGATACGCAGTATTTT.

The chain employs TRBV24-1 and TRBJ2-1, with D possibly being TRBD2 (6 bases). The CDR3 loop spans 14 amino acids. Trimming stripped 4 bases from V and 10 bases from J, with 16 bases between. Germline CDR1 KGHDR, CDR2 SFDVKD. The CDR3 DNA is TGTGCCACCAGTGAGCCCGGGACTGCAGGGGAGCAGTTCTTC. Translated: CATSEPGTAGEQFF.

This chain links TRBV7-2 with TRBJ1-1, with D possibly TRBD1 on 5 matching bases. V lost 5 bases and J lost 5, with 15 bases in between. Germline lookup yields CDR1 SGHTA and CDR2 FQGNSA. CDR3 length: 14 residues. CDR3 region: CASSPREGWTEAFF. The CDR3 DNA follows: TGTGCCAGCAGCCCTCGGGAGGGGTGGACTGAAGCTTTCTTT. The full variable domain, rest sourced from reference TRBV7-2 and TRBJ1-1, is GAGVSQSPSNKVTEKGKDVELRCDPISGHTALYWYRQSLGQGLEFLIYFQGNSAPDKSGLPSDRFSAERTGGSVSTLTIQRTQQEDSAVYLCASSPREGWTEAFFGQGTRLTVV.

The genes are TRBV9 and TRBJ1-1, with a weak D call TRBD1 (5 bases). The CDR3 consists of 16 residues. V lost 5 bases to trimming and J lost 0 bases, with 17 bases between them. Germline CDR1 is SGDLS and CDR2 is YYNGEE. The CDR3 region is CASSSGSRGMNTEAFF. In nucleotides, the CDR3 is TGTGCCAGCAGTTCCGGGTCGAGGGGCATGAACACTGAAGCTTTCTTT. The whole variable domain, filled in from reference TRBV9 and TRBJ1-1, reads DSGVTQTPKHLITATGQRVTLRCSPRSGDLSVYWYQQSLDQGLQFLIQYYNGEERAKGNILERFSAQQFPDLHSELNLSSLELGDSALYFCASSSGSRGMNTEAFFGQGTRLTVV.

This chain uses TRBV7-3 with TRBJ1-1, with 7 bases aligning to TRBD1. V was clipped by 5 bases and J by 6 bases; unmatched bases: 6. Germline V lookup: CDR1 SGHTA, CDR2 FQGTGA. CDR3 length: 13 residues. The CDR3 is CASSIIDRAEAFF. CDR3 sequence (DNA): TGTGCCAGCAGCATAATAGACAGGGCTGAAGCTTTCTTT.

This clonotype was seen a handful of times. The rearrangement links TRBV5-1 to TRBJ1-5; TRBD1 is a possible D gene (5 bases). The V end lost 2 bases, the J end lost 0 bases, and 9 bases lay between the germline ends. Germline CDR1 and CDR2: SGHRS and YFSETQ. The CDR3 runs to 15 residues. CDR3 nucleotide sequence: TGCGCCAGCAGCTTCGGGGGTCTTAGCAATCAGCCCCAGCATTTT. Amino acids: CASSFGGLSNQPQHF.

The CDR3 sequence is CASTGGQTNTEAFF. The DNA of the CDR3 is TGTGCCAGCACGGGAGGGCAAACGAACACTGAAGCTTTCTTT. The V and J genes are TRBV6-5 and TRBJ1-1; D is unresolved. V lost 7 bases and J 1 base, leaving 13 bases between the germline ends. This CDR3 contains 14 residues. Germline values: CDR1 MNHEY, CDR2 SVGAGI.

The chain's CDR3 is CASSSTGWGYTEAFF. Written as DNA, the CDR3 is TGTGCCAGCAGTTCCACAGGGTGGGGTTACACTGAAGCTTTCTTT. The rearrangement joins TRBV27 to TRBJ1-1; a possible D gene is TRBD1 (6 bases). Germline V CDR1 and CDR2: MNHEY, SMNVEV (reference sequence). This CDR3 region has 15 residues. Trimming shortened V by 4 bases and J by 3 bases, and 15 bases separated the two germline ends.

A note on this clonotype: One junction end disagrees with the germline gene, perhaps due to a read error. CDR3: CASSYSGFGTEAFF. In DNA, the CDR3 is TGTGCCAGCAGTTACTCGGGTTTTGGCACTGAAGCTTTCTTC. The V gene is TRBV6-2 or TRBV6-3, the J gene TRBJ1-1; D call uncertain. Germline assignment: CDR1 MNHEY and CDR2 SVGEGT. CDR3 length equals 14 residues.

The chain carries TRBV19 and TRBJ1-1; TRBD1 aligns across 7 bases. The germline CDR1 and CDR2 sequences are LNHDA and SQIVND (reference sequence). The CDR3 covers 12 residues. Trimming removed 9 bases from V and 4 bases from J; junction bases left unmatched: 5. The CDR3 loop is CASHRGSTEAFF. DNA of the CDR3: TGTGCCAGCCACAGGGGAAGCACTGAAGCTTTCTTT.

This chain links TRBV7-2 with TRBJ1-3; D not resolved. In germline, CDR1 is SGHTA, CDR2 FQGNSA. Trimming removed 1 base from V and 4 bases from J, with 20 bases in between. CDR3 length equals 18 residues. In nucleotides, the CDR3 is TGTGCCAGCAGCTTAGGGCCAGGTCAGAGCGCTTACGGAAACACCATATATTTT. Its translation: CASSLGPGQSAYGNTIYF. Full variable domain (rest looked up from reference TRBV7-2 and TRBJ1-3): GAGVSQSPSNKVTEKGKDVELRCDPISGHTALYWYRQSLGQGLEFLIYFQGNSAPDKSGLPSDRFSAERTGGSVSTLTIQRTQQEDSAVYLCASSLGPGQSAYGNTIYFGEGSWLTVV.

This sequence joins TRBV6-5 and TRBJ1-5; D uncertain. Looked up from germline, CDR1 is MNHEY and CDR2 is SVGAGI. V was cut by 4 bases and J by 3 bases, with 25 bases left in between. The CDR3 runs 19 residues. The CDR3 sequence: CASSFQTPRGRSVNQPQHF. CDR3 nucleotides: TGTGCCAGCAGTTTCCAGACGCCTCGAGGTAGAAGTGTCAATCAGCCCCAGCATTTT.

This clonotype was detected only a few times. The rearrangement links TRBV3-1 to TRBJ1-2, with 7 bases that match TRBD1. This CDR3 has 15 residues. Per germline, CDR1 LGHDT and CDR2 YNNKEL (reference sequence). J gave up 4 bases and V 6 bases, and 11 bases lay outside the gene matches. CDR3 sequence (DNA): TGTGCCAGCAGAAAGACCGGGACAGCATCCTATGGCTACACCTTC. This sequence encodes CASRKTGTASYGYTF.

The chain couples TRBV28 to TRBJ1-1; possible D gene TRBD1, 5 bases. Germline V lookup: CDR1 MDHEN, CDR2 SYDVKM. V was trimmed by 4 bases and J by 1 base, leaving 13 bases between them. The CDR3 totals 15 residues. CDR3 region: CASSSLGTANTEAFF. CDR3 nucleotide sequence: TGTGCCAGCAGTTCGCTCGGGACGGCGAACACTGAAGCTTTCTTT.

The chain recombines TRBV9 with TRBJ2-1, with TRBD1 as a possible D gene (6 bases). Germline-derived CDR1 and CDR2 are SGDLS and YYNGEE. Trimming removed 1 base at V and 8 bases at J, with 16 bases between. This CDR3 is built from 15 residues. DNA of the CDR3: TGTGCCAGCAGCGTAACCGGGACACCCGTCGATGAGCAGTTCTTC. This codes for CASSVTGTPVDEQFF.

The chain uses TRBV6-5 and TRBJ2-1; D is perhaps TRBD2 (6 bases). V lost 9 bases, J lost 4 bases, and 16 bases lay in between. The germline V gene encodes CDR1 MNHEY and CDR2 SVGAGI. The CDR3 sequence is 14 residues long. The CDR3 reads CASLAAGGYNEQFF. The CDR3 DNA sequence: TGTGCCAGTTTAGCGGCTGGGGGATACAATGAGCAGTTCTTC.

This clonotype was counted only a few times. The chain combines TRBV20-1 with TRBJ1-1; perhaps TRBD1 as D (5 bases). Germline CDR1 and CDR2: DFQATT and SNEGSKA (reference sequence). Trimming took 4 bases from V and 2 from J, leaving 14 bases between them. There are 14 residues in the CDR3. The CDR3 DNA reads TGCAGTGCTAAGACAGCAATTTATAACACTGAAGCTTTCTTT. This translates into CSAKTAIYNTEAFF.